Below are 9 T cell receptor beta chains sequenced from a single sample in a study of T cell responses to AZD1222 COVID-19 vaccine. Repertoires were generated with immunoSEQ multiplex PCR, while TCRdb's copy carries only in-frame clones and drops some. The data hold approximately 140,000 clones, with 89% observed a single time. Sequencing used peripheral blood, obtained on day 0 of AZD1222 vaccination. The receptors derive from an adult in good health.

This chain joins TRBV7-2 and TRBJ1-6; D might be TRBD1 (6 bases). This CDR3 is 15 amino acids long. Germline lookup yields CDR1 SGHTA and CDR2 FQGNSA. The V and J ends lost 3 bases and 7 bases respectively, with 13 bases between them. CDR3 DNA: TGTGCCAGCAGCTTGCACAGGGAGGGGAATTCACCCCTCCACTTT. It specifies CASSLHREGNSPLHF.

The chain couples TRBV7-3 to TRBJ2-1; perhaps TRBD1 as D (6 bases). Trimming removed 2 bases at V and 12 bases at J, with 11 bases between. This CDR3 comprises 12 residues. Germline loops: CDR1 SGHTA, CDR2 FQGTGA. This chain's CDR3 is CASSLSQGPQFF. CDR3 DNA sequence: TGTGCCAGCAGCTTATCACAGGGACCGCAGTTCTTC.

The genes are TRBV9 and TRBJ2-3, with 8 bases fitting TRBD1. V lost 4 bases and J lost 2; bases outside the gene matches: 6. Germline CDR1 SGDLS, CDR2 YYNGEE. The CDR3 loop spans 15 amino acids. Here the CDR3 DNA reads TGTGCCAGCAGCAGCCGGGACAGGCTCACAGATACGCAGTATTTT. It encodes CASSSRDRLTDTQYF.

This clone showed up just once. The chain recombines TRBV18 with TRBJ1-2; 9 nucleotides match TRBD1. CDR1 is KGHSH and CDR2 is LQKENI in the germline V gene. Trimming at V came to 6 bases and at J to 7 bases, leaving 9 bases not matched to a gene. The CDR3 length is 14 residues. CDR3 bases: TGTGCCAGCTCTCCGGGACAGGGCTTATCTGGCTACACCTTC. Its translation: CASSPGQGLSGYTF.

This chain joins TRBV2 and TRBJ1-4; 7 positions match TRBD1. This CDR3 contains 16 residues. V trimming: 4 bases; J trimming: 2 bases; junction bases outside the gene matches: 7. CDR1 and CDR2 from the germline V gene are SNHLY and FYNNEI. The CDR3 sequence: CASSGQGGATNEKLFF. CDR3 DNA: TGTGCCAGCAGTGGACAGGGAGGAGCGACTAATGAAAAACTGTTTTTT.

V and J are TRBV9 and TRBJ1-1; no firm D call. CDR3 length: 13 amino acids. Deletions cut 3 bases from V and 0 bases from J, with 6 bases between. The germline V gene has CDR1 SGDLS and CDR2 YYNGEE. CDR3 amino acids: CASSGELNTEAFF. The CDR3 DNA reads TGTGCCAGCAGCGGGGAGCTGAACACTGAAGCTTTCTTT.

The chain recombines TRBV7-9 with TRBJ2-7; D is perhaps TRBD2 (5 bases). The length of the CDR3 is 14 residues. Germline V CDR1 and CDR2: SEHNR, FQNEAQ (reference sequence). The ends were cut back, 7 bases at V and 4 bases at J, with 17 bases in the middle. The chain's CDR3 is CASTDYPGTYEQYF. The CDR3 coding sequence is TGTGCCAGCACCGACTACCCGGGTACTTACGAGCAGTACTTC. The full variable domain, its missing parts supplied by reference TRBV7-9 and TRBJ2-7, is DTGVSQNPRHKITKRGQNVTFRCDPISEHNRLYWYRQTLGQGPEFLTYFQNEAQLEKSRLLSDRFSAERPKGSFSTLEIQRTEQGDSAMYLCASTDYPGTYEQYFGPGTRLTVT.

The chain has TRBV24-1 and TRBJ1-5, with 8 positions matching TRBD1. CDR3 length: 18 residues. CDR1 is KGHDR, CDR2 SFDVKD, per germline. The junction had 11 bases not matched to a gene; V was cut back by 5 bases and J by 0 bases. For the CDR3, the DNA is TGTGCCACCAGTGTACCGGGACAGGAATGCTATAGCAATCAGCCCCAGCATTTT. It yields the protein CATSVPGQECYSNQPQHF.

The V and J genes are TRBV6-2 or TRBV6-3 and TRBJ2-7; 7 bases match TRBD1. CDR1 and CDR2 (germline): MNHEY, SVGEGT. The CDR3 extends over 15 amino acids. After removal of 2 bases from V and 3 bases from J, the junction contained 7 bases not matched to a gene. The CDR3 DNA is TGTGCCAGCAGTTACACGTGGACAGGACACTACGAGCAGTACTTC. Protein sequence: CASSYTWTGHYEQYF.